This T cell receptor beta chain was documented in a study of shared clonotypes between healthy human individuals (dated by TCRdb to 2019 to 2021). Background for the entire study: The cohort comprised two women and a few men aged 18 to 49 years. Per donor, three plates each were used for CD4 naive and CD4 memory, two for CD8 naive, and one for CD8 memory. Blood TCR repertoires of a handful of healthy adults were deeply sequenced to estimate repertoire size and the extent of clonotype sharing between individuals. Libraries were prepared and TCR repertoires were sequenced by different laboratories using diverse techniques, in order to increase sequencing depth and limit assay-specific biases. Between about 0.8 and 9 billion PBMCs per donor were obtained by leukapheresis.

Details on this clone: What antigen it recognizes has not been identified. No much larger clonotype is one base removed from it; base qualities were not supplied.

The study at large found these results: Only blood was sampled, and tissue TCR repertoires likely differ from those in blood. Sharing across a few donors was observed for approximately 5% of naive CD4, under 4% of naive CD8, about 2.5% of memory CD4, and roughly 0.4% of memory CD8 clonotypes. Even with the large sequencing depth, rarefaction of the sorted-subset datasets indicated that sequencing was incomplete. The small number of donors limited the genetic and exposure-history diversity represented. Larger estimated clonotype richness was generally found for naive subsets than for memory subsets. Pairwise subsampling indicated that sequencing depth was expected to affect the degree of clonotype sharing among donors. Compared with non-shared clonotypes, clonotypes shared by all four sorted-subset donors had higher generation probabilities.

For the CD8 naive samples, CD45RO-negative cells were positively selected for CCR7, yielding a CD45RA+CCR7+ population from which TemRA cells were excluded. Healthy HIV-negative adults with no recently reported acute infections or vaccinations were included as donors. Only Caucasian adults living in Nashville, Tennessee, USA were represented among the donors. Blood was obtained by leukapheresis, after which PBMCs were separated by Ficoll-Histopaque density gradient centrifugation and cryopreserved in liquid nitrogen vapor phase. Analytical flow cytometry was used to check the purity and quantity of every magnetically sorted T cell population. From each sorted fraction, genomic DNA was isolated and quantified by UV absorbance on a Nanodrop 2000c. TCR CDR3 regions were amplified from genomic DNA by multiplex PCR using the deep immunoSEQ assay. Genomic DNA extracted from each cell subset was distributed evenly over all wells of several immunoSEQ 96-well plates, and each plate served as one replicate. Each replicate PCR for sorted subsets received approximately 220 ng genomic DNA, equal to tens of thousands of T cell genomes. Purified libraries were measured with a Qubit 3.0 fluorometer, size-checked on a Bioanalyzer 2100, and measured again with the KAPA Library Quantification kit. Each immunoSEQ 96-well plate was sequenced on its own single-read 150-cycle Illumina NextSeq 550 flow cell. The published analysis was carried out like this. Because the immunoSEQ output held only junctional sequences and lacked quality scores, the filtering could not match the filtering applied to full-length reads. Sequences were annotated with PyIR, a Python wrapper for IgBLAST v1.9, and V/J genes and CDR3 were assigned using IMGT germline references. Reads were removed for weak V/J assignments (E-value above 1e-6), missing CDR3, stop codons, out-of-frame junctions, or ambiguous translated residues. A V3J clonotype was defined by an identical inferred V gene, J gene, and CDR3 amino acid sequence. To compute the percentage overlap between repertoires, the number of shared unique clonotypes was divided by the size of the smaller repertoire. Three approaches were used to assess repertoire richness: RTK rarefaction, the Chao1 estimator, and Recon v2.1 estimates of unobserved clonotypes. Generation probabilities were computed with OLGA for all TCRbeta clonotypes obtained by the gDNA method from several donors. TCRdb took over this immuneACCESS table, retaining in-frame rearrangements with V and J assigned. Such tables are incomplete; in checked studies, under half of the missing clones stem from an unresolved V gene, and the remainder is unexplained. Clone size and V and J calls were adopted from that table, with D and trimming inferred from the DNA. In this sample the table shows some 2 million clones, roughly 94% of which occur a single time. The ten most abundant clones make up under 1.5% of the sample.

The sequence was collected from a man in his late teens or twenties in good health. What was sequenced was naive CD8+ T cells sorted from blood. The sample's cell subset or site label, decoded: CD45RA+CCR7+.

This receptor has the CDR3 CASSLGSLFYEQYF. The DNA sequence is as follows: TGTGCCAGCAGCTTAGGTTCACTTTTCTACGAGCAGTACTTC. Rearrangement joined TRBV7-2 to TRBJ2-7; no D segment can be confidently identified. CDR1 and CDR2 are drawn from the germline V gene: SGHTA, FQGNSA. The CDR3 contains 14 residues, cysteine and phenylalanine counted. Kept here is only the CDR3 DNA, which spans 42 bases and is read in frame from base 1. Trimming costs V 1 base and J 3 bases, and their ends lie 10 bases apart.